What follows is one T cell receptor (beta chain) and its context. The target antigen is unknown. The data were taken from a study of OX40 agonist ivuxolimab in advanced cancers. CDR1 is MNHEY and CDR2 is SVGAGI in the germline V gene. Between the trimmed V and J ends, which lost 0 bases and 2 bases, there was a span of 11 bases. CDR3 length: 15 residues. Findings and caveats of the study: Compared with CD4+, CD8+ T cells on average had more expanded clones.

Some clones are missing from TCRdb's copy, which holds only in-frame ones; the method was immunoSEQ multiplex PCR. Here the sample spans roughly 50,000 clones, approximately 88% being singletons. The input for sequencing was CD4+ or CD8+ T cells sorted from blood, taken in a trial of the OX40 agonist ivuxolimab. The sequence derives from an adult with an advanced solid tumor such as melanoma, head and neck, liver or kidney cancer. This rearrangement joins TRBV6-5 to TRBJ2-7, with TRBD2 as a possible D gene (5 bases). This chain's CDR3 is CASSYSPGGAYEQYF. CDR3 DNA: TGTGCCAGCAGTTACTCTCCAGGAGGAGCCTACGAGCAGTACTTC.